One and the same sample provided the 11 T cell receptor beta chains below, sequenced in a study of shared clonotypes between healthy human individuals. Method: immunoSEQ multiplex PCR; TCRdb's copy keeps in-frame clones and lacks some. The sample has approximately 2,300,000 clones; around 92% are singletons. Sequencing was performed on naive CD4+ T cells from PBMCs. Subset reported: CD45RA+ positively selected. Every receptor here comes from a man younger than 35 in good health. Some clones in this sample may be carry-over from other donors' samples.

J is TRBJ2-5 and V is TRBV7-9, with 8 bases aligning to TRBD1. V lost 0 bases and J lost 4; bases outside the gene matches: 10. Germline CDR1 reads SEHNR; CDR2 reads FQNEAQ (reference sequence). The CDR3 length is 17 residues. This chain's CDR3 is CASSLALGQGAGETQYF. CDR3 bases: TGTGCCAGCAGCTTAGCTTTGGGGCAGGGGGCAGGAGAGACCCAGTACTTC.

V gene TRBV5-1 combines with J gene TRBJ1-1, with D unresolved. Germline CDR1 is SGHRS and CDR2 is YFSETQ. The CDR3 has 13 residues. V was trimmed by 2 bases and J by 1 base, leaving 6 bases between them. The CDR3 region is CASSLNENTEAFF. In DNA, the CDR3 is TGCGCCAGCAGCTTAAATGAGAACACTGAAGCTTTCTTT.

This clone showed up just a few times. The chain combines TRBV29-1 with TRBJ1-1, with no clear D. The CDR3 has 14 residues. Trimming left V 1 base short and J 1 base short, with 10 bases between. Germline CDR1 reads SQVTM; CDR2 reads ANQGSEA. CDR3: CSVEGRLTNTEAFF. DNA of the CDR3: TGCAGCGTTGAAGGGCGGCTCACGAACACTGAAGCTTTCTTT.

This clone was counted between two and nine times. The chain couples TRBV18 to TRBJ1-1, with D maybe TRBD1 (6 bases). V was pared by 6 bases and J by 5 bases, with 16 bases between. The CDR3 sequence is 14 residues long. Germline V gene sequence: CDR1 KGHSH, CDR2 LQKENI. CDR3 region: CASSLDGGRTEAFF. Here the CDR3 DNA reads TGTGCCAGCTCCCTTGATGGGGGGCGGACTGAAGCTTTCTTT.

The chain joins TRBV5-1 to TRBJ2-2; 7 bases align to TRBD2. V lost 3 bases, J lost 5 bases, and 7 bases stayed unmatched. CDR3 size: 15 residues. CDR1 and CDR2 (germline): SGHRS, YFSETQ. CDR3 DNA: TGCGCCAGCAGCTCGGGCCGCGGGGGTACCGGGGAGCTGTTTTTT. This gives the protein CASSSGRGGTGELFF.

V is TRBV11-3 and J is TRBJ2-3; 8 bases align to TRBD1. CDR1 is SGHNT and CDR2 is YENEEA in the germline V gene. Trimming took 8 bases from V and 3 from J; bases not matched to a gene: 4. The CDR3 length is 13 residues. CDR3 DNA sequence: TGTGCCAGCGCCCGGACAGGGACAGATACGCAGTATTTT. Translating gives CASARTGTDTQYF. The full variable domain, rest sourced from reference TRBV11-3 and TRBJ2-3, is EAGVVQSPRYKIIEKKQPVAFWCNPISGHNTLYWYLQNLGQGPELLIRYENEEAVDDSQLPKDRFSAERLKGVDSTLKIQPAELGDSAVYLCASARTGTDTQYFGPGTRLTVL.

This sequence joins TRBV7-9 and TRBJ1-1; no firm D call. V lost 5 bases and J 2 bases, leaving 12 bases between the germline ends. Germline V lookup: CDR1 SEHNR, CDR2 FQNEAQ (reference sequence). The CDR3 has 14 residues. The CDR3 DNA sequence: TGTGCCAGCAGCCAAACCCCATATAACACTGAAGCTTTCTTT. Protein: CASSQTPYNTEAFF. Based on the CDR3 plus reference TRBV7-9 and TRBJ1-1, the full variable domain is DTGVSQNPRHKITKRGQNVTFRCDPISEHNRLYWYRQTLGQGPEFLTYFQNEAQLEKSRLLSDRFSAERPKGSFSTLEIQRTEQGDSAMYLCASSQTPYNTEAFFGQGTRLTVV.

This clone is a singleton in its sample. The chain couples TRBV27 to TRBJ2-3; TRBD2 matches at 9 bases. The germline gives CDR1 MNHEY, CDR2 SMNVEV (reference sequence). V shed 5 bases and J 6 bases; nucleotides not matched to a gene: 9. The CDR3 has 15 amino acids. This CDR3 is CASSRIRTSADTQYF. The CDR3 DNA reads as TGTGCCAGCAGTCGGATAAGGACTAGCGCGGATACGCAGTATTTT.

In DNA, the CDR3 is TGTGCCAGCAATCGCCGGGACAGGGGCCGACCTAACTATGGCTACACCTTC. It is translated as CASNRRDRGRPNYGYTF. This chain uses TRBV7-9 with TRBJ1-2; 10 bases fit TRBD1. Looked up from germline, CDR1 is SEHNR and CDR2 is FQNEAQ (reference sequence). The CDR3 length is 17 residues. The junction had 11 bases not matched to a gene; V was cut back by 7 bases and J by 0 bases.

The chain is built from TRBV5-1 and TRBJ2-4; D unresolved. Trimming stripped 6 bases from V and 5 bases from J, with 15 bases between. The CDR3 spans 14 residues. The V gene's germline CDR1 is SGHRS and CDR2 YFSETQ. The CDR3 sequence: CASNPDPSENIQYF. DNA for the CDR3: TGCGCCAGCAACCCGGACCCCTCCGAAAACATTCAGTACTTC.

The gene calls are TRBV18 and TRBJ2-2; D uncertain. There are 15 residues in the CDR3. V was cut by 2 bases and J by 0 bases, with 7 bases left in between. The germline gives CDR1 KGHSH, CDR2 LQKENI. The CDR3 protein is CASSPWASNTGELFF. CDR3 bases: TGTGCCAGCTCACCATGGGCGTCGAACACCGGGGAGCTGTTTTTT.